This T cell receptor beta chain comes out of a study of blood T cell repertoires in COVID-19 (dated by TCRdb to about 2020). Notes on the research overall: Samples from collaborators originated in the United States, Italy and Spain and spanned both the acute and convalescent phases of COVID-19. Sample metadata almost always included a de-identified subject ID, COVID-19 status, age in years and sex. The samples were drawn from two sources: the first 160 participants of the ongoing ImmuneRACE study, and 1,000 to 1,500 subjects contributed by 6 global collaborators. Where available, HLA class I and class II types were taken from metadata supplied by the sample provider and were not determined by assay-based typing. Deeply sampled blood TCRbeta repertoires from subjects exposed to, actively infected with, or recovered from COVID-19 were included in the dataset. The material from the prospective study consisted of cDNA or gDNA derived from T cells, B-cell-depleted T cells, or PBMCs. The repertoires were released in a freely available public database intended as a resource for research on the immune response to SARS-CoV-2.

Whole blood was collected in K2EDTA tubes by collaborating institutions according to the institutions' own protocols. For TCRbeta analysis, collaborator samples were shipped as frozen whole blood, as isolated PBMCs, or as DNA extracted from either sample type. For this clone: Its antigen is unknown. No qualities accompany the bases; no much larger clone lies one base away.

The CDR3, cysteine through phenylalanine, is 17 amino acids long. The retained sequence is limited to the CDR3, 51 bases, with the frame set at the first base. Germline trimming amounts to 1 base on V and 0 bases on J, with 8 as the count of junction bases outside the gene matches. According to the germline V gene (reference sequence), CDR1 reads GTSNPN and CDR2 reads SVGIG. General conclusions and limits of the study: How much clinical and demographic metadata was included differed by source and by participant, and the metadata was provided uncurated.

The immunoSEQ Assay, a bias-controlled multiplex PCR, was used to amplify TCRbeta CDR3 regions from genomic DNA. The authors' analysis ran thus. The number of nucleated cells in each sample was estimated from the amplification of reference gene primers within the assay. Sequence reads were collapsed and filtered to measure the absolute abundance of every unique TCRbeta CDR3 rearrangement. For each sample, productive Simpson clonality was calculated by taking the square root of Simpson's diversity index across productive rearrangements. The immuneACCESS repertoire file appears here via TCRdb, limited to in-frame rearrangements. These files lack a portion of the clones; in checked studies, under half of the deficit traces to unresolved V genes, and the cause of the others is not known. V and J calls and clone size are as listed in that table; D and trimming were resolved from the DNA. In all, the sample holds 150,000 to 200,000 clones, and approximately 86% of those were seen once. Of the sample, 2.7% is held by the ten largest clones.

This TCR was sampled from a man aged 35 to 55 with active or convalescent COVID-19. Recombination joined TRBV30 with TRBJ1-4, and 7 junctional nucleotides match TRBD1. The sequenced sample consisted of peripheral blood. The DNA is TGTGCCTGGAGTGGGCAGGGGGTGGGTGCAACTAATGAAAAACTGTTTTTT. Translated, it reads CAWSGQGVGATNEKLFF.